The 9 T cell receptor beta chains reported below all come from one sample, sequenced in a study of blood T cells in healthy people across ages. The use of a sample-barcoded 5' primer and a J-beta primer mix characterized a second PCR of about 6 to 12 cycles. TCRdb independently ran MiXCR on the 5' RACE reads; one entry per CDR3 protein. The data contain 700,000 to 900,000 distinct CDR3 sequences, roughly 25% of them seen just once; the ten biggest clones take up 3%. The sample also formed part of further work on T cells of mothers and their children.

Sequenced material: blood. These receptors came from a boy aged 5-17 years in good health.

V gene TRBV20-1 combines with J gene TRBJ2-7, with TRBD2 matching 9 bases. CDR1 and CDR2 from the germline V gene are DFQATT and SNEGSKA (reference sequence). This CDR3 has 14 amino acids. V lost 6 bases, J lost 4 bases, and 10 bases stayed unmatched. CDR3 sequence reads: CSAQRASGKYEQYF. As DNA, the CDR3 is TGCAGTGCACAGAGGGCTAGCGGGAAATACGAGCAGTACTTC.

The sample holds a few counts of this clonotype. This chain connects TRBV6-1 to TRBJ2-1, with TRBD2 matching 11 bases. This CDR3 spans 16 amino acids. The germline V gene has CDR1 MNHNS and CDR2 SASEGT. V was pared by 4 bases and J by 2 bases, with 4 bases of the junction left unmatched. The CDR3 spells CASSALAGETYNEQFF. The CDR3 nucleotides are TGTGCCAGCAGTGCACTAGCGGGGGAGACCTACAATGAGCAGTTCTTC.

The chain uses TRBV5-1 and TRBJ2-7, with TRBD1 matching over 8 bases. The CDR3 runs to 15 residues. V was clipped by 3 bases and J by 4 bases; unmatched bases: 9. Germline lookup yields CDR1 SGHRS and CDR2 YFSETQ. The CDR3 region is CASSWDQGALYEQYF. The CDR3 coding sequence is TGCGCCAGCAGCTGGGACCAGGGGGCTCTGTACGAGCAGTACTTC. Based on the CDR3 plus reference TRBV5-1 and TRBJ2-7, the full variable domain is KAGVTQTPRYLIKTRGQQVTLSCSPISGHRSVSWYQQTPGQGLQFLFEYFSETQRNKGNFPGRFSGRQFSNSRSEMNVSTLELGDSALYLCASSWDQGALYEQYFGPGTRLTVT.

This clonotype was seen only a few times. This sequence joins TRBV9 and TRBJ2-5; D gene unclear. This CDR3 is built from 15 residues. Germline CDR1 SGDLS, CDR2 YYNGEE. V lost 3 bases to trimming and J lost 4 bases, with 16 bases between them. CDR3 in amino acids: CASSGGFTGRETQYF. The DNA of the CDR3 is TGTGCCAGCAGCGGAGGCTTCACCGGCAGAGAGACCCAGTACTTC.

The chain joins TRBV24-1 to TRBJ2-1; TRBD2 aligns across 11 bases. The CDR3 spans 15 residues. V lost 7 bases and J lost 5; bases outside the gene matches: 6. CDR1 is KGHDR, CDR2 SFDVKD, per germline. The CDR3 region has the DNA TGTGCCACCAGCCTTAGCGGGGGGGCCGACAATGAGCAGTTCTTC. Encoded protein: CATSLSGGADNEQFF.

The sample holds a few counts of this clonotype. The chain employs TRBV27 and TRBJ1-2; the D is unclear. Trimming left V 8 bases short and J 4 bases short, with 17 bases between. The germline CDR1 and CDR2 sequences are MNHEY and SMNVEV (reference sequence). The CDR3 has 14 amino acids. CDR3 nucleotides: TGTGCCAGCCCGGGGTCCTCCTCCATCTATGGCTACACCTTC. As protein: CASPGSSSIYGYTF.

This clonotype was observed a few times. This chain links TRBV10-3 with TRBJ1-2; 8 nucleotides match TRBD1. Trimming removed 6 bases from V and 0 bases from J; junction bases left unmatched: 12. The CDR3 runs 17 residues. Germline-derived CDR1 and CDR2 are ENHRY and SYGVKD. Here the CDR3 reads CAIRTTDRVDSNYGYTF. In nucleotides, the CDR3 is TGTGCCATCAGGACTACGGACAGGGTTGATTCTAACTATGGCTACACCTTC.

The rearrangement links TRBV7-2 to TRBJ2-7; D gene unclear. Germline V gene data show CDR1 as SGHTA and CDR2 as FQGNSA. V lost 1 base to trimming and J lost 4 bases, with 14 bases between them. The CDR3 covers 15 residues. The CDR3 here is CASSLESLLGYEQYF. CDR3 sequence (DNA): TGTGCCAGCAGCTTAGAGTCACTTCTAGGGTACGAGCAGTACTTC.

This clonotype occurred a few times. The rearrangement links TRBV20-1 to TRBJ2-5; D may be TRBD1 (6 bases). Between the trimmed V and J ends, which lost 4 bases and 1 base, there was a span of 22 bases. Germline V lookup: CDR1 DFQATT, CDR2 SNEGSKA (reference sequence). The CDR3 covers 17 residues. The CDR3 loop is CSAKGQQGRIFQETQYF. CDR3 nucleotides: TGCAGTGCTAAGGGTCAACAGGGACGAATCTTCCAAGAGACCCAGTACTTC.